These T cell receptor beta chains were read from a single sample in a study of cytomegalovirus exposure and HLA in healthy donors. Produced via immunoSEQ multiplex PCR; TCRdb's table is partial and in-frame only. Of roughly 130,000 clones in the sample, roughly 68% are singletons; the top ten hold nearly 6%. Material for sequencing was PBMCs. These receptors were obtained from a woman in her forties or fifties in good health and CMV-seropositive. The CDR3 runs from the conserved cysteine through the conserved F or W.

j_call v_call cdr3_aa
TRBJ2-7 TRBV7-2 CTSSLVASGVYEQYF
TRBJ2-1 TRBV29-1 CSVVIGGEQFF
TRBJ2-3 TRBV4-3 CASSQAGAASTDTQYF
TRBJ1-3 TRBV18 CASSPEGYGNTIYF
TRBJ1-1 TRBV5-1 CASSQDRGNTEAFF
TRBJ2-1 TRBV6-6 CASSYPGVGEQFF
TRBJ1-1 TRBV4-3 CASSQGGNRGEAFF
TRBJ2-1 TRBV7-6 CASSLVWGQGTFNEQFF
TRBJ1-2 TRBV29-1 CSARQGNYGYTF
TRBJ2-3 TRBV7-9 CASSSRGTTIDTQYF
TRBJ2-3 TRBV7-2 CASSLFSGGGDTQYF
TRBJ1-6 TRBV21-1 CASSKYRDTNSPLHF
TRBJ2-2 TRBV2 CASSWQQGETGELFF
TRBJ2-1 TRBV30 CAWAGGSRREQFF
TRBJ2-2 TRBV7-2 CASSLTGTGELFF
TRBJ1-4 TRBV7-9 CASSSGANEKLFF
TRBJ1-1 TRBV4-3 CASSQDLWEAGNTEAFF
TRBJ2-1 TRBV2 CASSSVRLLAYNEQFF
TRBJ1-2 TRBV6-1 CASSDEAGGPSGYTF
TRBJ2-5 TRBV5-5 CASSLSGQETQYF
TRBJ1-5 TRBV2 CASKESRTGMQPQHF
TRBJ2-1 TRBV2 CASRTTRDNEQFF
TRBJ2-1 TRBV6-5 CASKAGVYNEQFF
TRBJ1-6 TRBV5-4 CASSSGTGANSPLHF
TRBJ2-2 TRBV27 CASSLSKLLPNTGELFF
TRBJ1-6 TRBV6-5 CASSARGYDPLHF
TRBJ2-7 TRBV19 CASSAESYEQYF